This T cell receptor (beta chain) was identified during a study of CD8 T cells in ankylosing spondylitis. Findings of the study overall: From matched ankylosing spondylitis synovial fluid, disease-linked clones were reportedly recovered at significantly enriched levels. Clones linked with disease were CD8+ and fairly uncommon in the peripheral blood. Among TCR beta sequences, a motif of several highly homologous variants appeared characteristic of ankylosing spondylitis blood.

For TCR beta, libraries came from quantitative 5'-RACE with molecular barcodes. TCRdb reprocessed the 5' RACE reads via MiXCR and lists one record per CDR3 protein. The sample records some 150,000 distinct CDR3 sequences, approximately 10% being singletons. Many counts were recorded for this clonotype. Its specificity is unknown. The origin of this receptor is a female donor with ankylosing spondylitis or in good health (not recorded which). Sequencing used blood, either unsorted or a sorted T cell fraction (not recorded which).

The CDR3 is CSARDSGGPETQYF. CDR3 bases: TGCAGTGCTAGAGATTCGGGGGGCCCAGAGACCCAGTACTTC. The rearrangement joins TRBV20-1 to TRBJ2-5; TRBD2 might be the D (7 bases). Per the germline V gene, CDR1 is DFQATT and CDR2 is SNEGSKA (reference sequence). V lost 0 bases, J lost 4 bases, and 12 bases lay in between. CDR3 length: 14 residues.